This T cell receptor (beta chain) comes out of a study of OX40 agonist ivuxolimab in advanced cancers. Clones were sequenced by immunoSEQ multiplex PCR, and TCRdb holds only the in-frame ones, with some missing. The sample records tens of thousands of clones, 65% to 90% being singletons. This CDR3 is 18 amino acids long. CDR1 is SEHNR and CDR2 is FQNEAQ in the germline V gene (reference sequence). Between the trimmed V and J ends, which lost 1 base and 0 bases, there was a span of 19 bases. Concerning this clone: Its antigen is not identified.

General study points: Among the least clonally expanded were partial responders at 0.1-3.0 mg/kg.

The chain uses TRBV7-9 and TRBJ2-7; D is undetermined. This clonotype was sampled from an adult with an advanced solid tumor such as melanoma, head and neck, liver or kidney cancer. The specimen was CD4+ or CD8+ T cells sorted from blood, collected in a trial of the OX40 agonist ivuxolimab. CDR3 sequence: CASSLGRMGSTSSYEQYF. DNA of the CDR3: TGTGCCAGCAGCTTAGGCCGGATGGGCTCCACCAGCTCCTACGAGCAGTACTTC.